A single sample gave rise to the 17 T cell receptor beta chains below, sequenced in a study of spatial heterogeneity in lung cancer. MiXCR was run by TCRdb on the 5' RACE reads, yielding one entry per CDR3 protein. Among roughly 80,000 distinct CDR3 sequences listed, about 12% were seen once. Time point defined: sample taken at primary tumor resection. Whole RNA from tumor, nontumor lung or frozen PBMC was sequenced unsorted. Here the sequenced sample was PBMCs, taken at surgery. Receptor source: a male donor with early-stage non-small cell lung cancer.

This sequence joins TRBV15 and TRBJ2-7; 8 positions agree with TRBD1. The CDR3 covers 18 residues. V was pared by 2 bases and J by 0 bases, with 12 bases of the junction left unmatched. Germline-derived CDR1 and CDR2 are LNHNV and YYDKDF (reference sequence). In DNA form, the CDR3 reads TGTGCCACCAGCAGACTCGGGACAGGCGGCCCACTCTCCTACGAGCAGTACTTC. This sequence encodes CATSRLGTGGPLSYEQYF.

There are a few counts of this clonotype. This rearrangement joins TRBV7-9 to TRBJ2-6, with 8 bases that match TRBD1. Germline CDR1 reads SEHNR; CDR2 reads FQNEAQ (reference sequence). Unmatched junction bases numbered 16, after V lost 2 bases and J lost 4 bases. The CDR3 totals 20 residues. Here the CDR3 reads CASSLRLGGQGILGANVLTF. The CDR3 coding sequence is TGTGCCAGCAGCTTACGTCTCGGAGGACAGGGAATCCTAGGGGCCAACGTCCTGACTTTC.

The rearrangement joins TRBV5-4 to TRBJ2-3; D possibly corresponds to TRBD1 (5 bases). The germline V and J ends were trimmed by 3 bases and 4 bases, with 12 bases remaining between them. This CDR3 contains 14 residues. CDR1 and CDR2 from the germline V gene are SGHNT and YYREEE (reference sequence). CDR3: CASSSGLASDTQYF. DNA for the CDR3: TGTGCCAGCAGCTCAGGGTTGGCCTCAGATACGCAGTATTTT.

This clonotype was counted at least ten times. This chain connects TRBV7-9 to TRBJ2-3, with TRBD2 matching over 7 bases. There are 14 residues in the CDR3. V trimming: 11 bases; J trimming: 2 bases; junction bases outside the gene matches: 10. The germline gives CDR1 SEHNR, CDR2 FQNEAQ (reference sequence). CDR3 in amino acids: CAASSSGNTDTQYF. The CDR3 DNA reads as TGTGCCGCCTCATCTAGCGGAAACACAGATACGCAGTATTTT.

The J gene is TRBJ1-1, the V gene TRBV3-1; no reliable D call. Trimming removed 1 base from V and 4 bases from J, with 10 bases in between. Germline CDR1 and CDR2: LGHDT and YNNKEL (reference sequence). The CDR3 length is 14 residues. CDR3 sequence (DNA): TGTGCCAGCAGCCAAGTATTGTCCGTCACTGAAGCTTTCTTT. This gives the protein CASSQVLSVTEAFF.

V is TRBV12-3 or TRBV12-4 and J is TRBJ1-1; D perhaps matches TRBD1 (5 bases). The germline V and J ends were trimmed by 7 bases and 5 bases, with 17 bases remaining between them. The CDR3 runs to 14 residues. The CDR3 protein is CASNRFAGDTEAFF. The CDR3 DNA reads as TGTGCCAGCAACCGGTTTGCGGGGGATACTGAAGCTTTCTTT.

This clonotype has more than one count but fewer than ten. The chain has TRBV4-2 and TRBJ1-1; 9 bases map to TRBD1. There are 14 residues in the CDR3. J was trimmed by 3 bases and V by 6 bases; bases with no gene match: 5. The germline CDR1 and CDR2 sequences are LGHNA and YNFKEQ. This chain's CDR3 is CASRGGQGDTEAFF. The DNA for the CDR3 is TGTGCCAGCAGGGGGGGACAGGGAGACACTGAAGCTTTCTTT.

The chain carries TRBV20-1 and TRBJ2-3; 9 bases are shared with TRBD2. CDR3 length: 14 residues. The germline CDR1 and CDR2 sequences are DFQATT and SNEGSKA (reference sequence). After removal of 4 bases from V and 3 bases from J, the junction contained 5 bases not matched to a gene. Here the CDR3 DNA reads TGCAGTGCTATCTCCAGCGGGGGGACAGATACGCAGTATTTT. Translated: CSAISSGGTDTQYF.

The table lists this clonotype with a few counts. The chain joins TRBV2 to TRBJ1-2; 7 bases align to TRBD1. The germline V gene encodes CDR1 SNHLY and CDR2 FYNNEI. This CDR3 is 14 amino acids long. V lost 8 bases and J lost 6; bases outside the gene matches: 12. The CDR3 sequence is CASGGQNNIHGYTF. The DNA for the CDR3 is TGTGCCAGCGGGGGACAGAACAACATTCATGGCTACACCTTC.

This chain uses TRBV7-2 with TRBJ2-3; D ambiguous. The germline gives CDR1 SGHTA, CDR2 FQGNSA. Deletions cut 5 bases from V and 3 bases from J, with 9 bases between. The CDR3 loop spans 13 amino acids. The CDR3 protein is CASSPPETDTQYF. The CDR3 DNA sequence: TGTGCCAGCAGCCCCCCGGAGACAGATACGCAGTATTTT.

This clonotype showed up just a few times. The chain links TRBV7-6 to TRBJ2-1, with D unclear. Trimming removed 3 bases at V and 3 bases at J, with 15 bases between. The CDR3 contains 16 residues. Germline V gives CDR1 SGHVS, CDR2 FNYEAQ. This CDR3 is CASSFDKLTFYNEQFF. CDR3 DNA sequence: TGTGCCAGCAGCTTTGACAAACTCACTTTCTACAATGAGCAGTTCTTC.

The gene calls are TRBV29-1 and TRBJ2-3; TRBD1 matches at 8 bases. Germline values: CDR1 SQVTM, CDR2 ANQGSEA. The CDR3 is made up of 13 amino acids. The ends lost 7 bases at V and 2 bases at J; junction bases unmatched: 5. The CDR3 protein is CSARDRNTDTQYF. The CDR3 bases are TGCAGCGCCCGGGACAGGAACACAGATACGCAGTATTTT.

This clonotype occurred a few times. V is TRBV3-1 and J is TRBJ1-6; D not certain. V shed 1 base and J shed 5 bases, with 6 bases lying between them. This CDR3 contains 14 residues. The germline gives CDR1 LGHDT, CDR2 YNNKEL (reference sequence). The CDR3 region is CASSQGTHNSPLHF. The CDR3 bases are TGTGCCAGCAGCCAAGGCACCCATAATTCACCCCTCCACTTT.

This clonotype showed up just a few times. The chain is built from TRBV20-1 and TRBJ2-7, with TRBD1 matching over 7 bases. The CDR3 is 15 residues long. Germline V CDR1 and CDR2: DFQATT, SNEGSKA (reference sequence). The junction had 14 bases not matched to a gene; V was cut back by 2 bases and J by 7 bases. The CDR3 protein is CSARPSGTATAEQYF. CDR3 nucleotides: TGCAGTGCTAGACCCTCCGGGACAGCCACGGCGGAGCAGTACTTC.

V usage is TRBV7-9 and J usage is TRBJ2-7; the match to TRBD2 covers 7 bases. CDR1 and CDR2 from the germline V gene are SEHNR and FQNEAQ (reference sequence). With 5 bases clipped from V and 0 bases from J, the junction kept 7 bases outside the gene matches. The CDR3 is made up of 15 amino acids. Written as DNA, the CDR3 is TGTGCCAGCAGCCCTAGCGGTGCTAGCTCCTACGAGCAGTACTTC. Translation: CASSPSGASSYEQYF.

This clonotype was recorded a few times. V is TRBV7-3 and J is TRBJ1-2; 7 bases map to TRBD1. CDR1 is SGHTA, CDR2 FQGTGA, per germline. V lost 5 bases, J lost 7 bases, and 13 bases stayed unmatched. CDR3 length: 15 residues. CDR3 region: CASSPAGGQSSGYTF. The CDR3 region has the DNA TGTGCCAGCAGCCCCGCAGGGGGACAGTCCAGTGGCTACACCTTC.

A few counts support this clonotype. The chain links TRBV11-2 to TRBJ2-3; no reliable D call. The germline V gene has CDR1 SGHAT and CDR2 FQNNGV. The CDR3 is 16 residues long. V was pared by 2 bases and J by 4 bases, with 16 bases between. The CDR3 here is CASSLYWTARPDTQYF. For the CDR3, the DNA is TGTGCCAGCAGCTTATATTGGACCGCCCGGCCAGATACGCAGTATTTT.